These T cell receptor beta chains were read from a single sample in a study of early T cells in non-severe SARS-CoV-2 infection. TCRdb ran MiXCR on the 5' RACE reads and lists one entry per CDR3 protein. The sample consists of about 73,000 distinct CDR3 sequences, roughly 13% of them appearing once. What was sequenced was whole blood. All receptors come from an adult who was a healthcare worker with PCR-confirmed SARS-CoV-2 infection or an uninfected control (not recorded which). Each CDR3 is given with its conserved first and last residue. The order of the fields is V gene, J gene, CDR3 protein.

TRBV6-6	TRBJ2-5	CASSEEASKETQYF
TRBV2	TRBJ2-3	CASSSVGTQYF
TRBV10-3	TRBJ2-7	CAISNRGYEQYF
TRBV29-1	TRBJ2-5	CSATAGVAETQYF
TRBV5-1	TRBJ2-5	CASSSTGELETQYF
TRBV7-2	TRBJ2-2	CASSLSPNTGELFF
TRBV12-3/TRBV12-4	TRBJ1-5	CASSSGQGRQPQHF
TRBV6-5	TRBJ1-2	CASSSTAVAANYGYTF
TRBV3-1	TRBJ1-5	CASSRRYGDQPQHF
TRBV20-1	TRBJ2-7	CSARDTGGAYEQYF
TRBV29-1	TRBJ1-1	CSVSRDGIGTEAFF
TRBV7-9	TRBJ1-1	CASSSNSFEAFF
TRBV6-1	TRBJ2-1	CASSAGTGGHEQFF
TRBV12-3/TRBV12-4	TRBJ1-1	CASSKTGPNTEAFF
TRBV29-1	TRBJ1-4	CSVARQADEKLFF
TRBV11-2	TRBJ2-2	CASSFLTGGYTGELFF
TRBV29-1	TRBJ1-6	CSVETGSGPLHF
TRBV7-9	TRBJ1-2	CASSLDRTGFTYGYTF
TRBV7-2	TRBJ2-1	CASTGQGAGEQFF
TRBV2	TRBJ2-7	CASSDPQGGDEQYF
TRBV30	TRBJ2-7	CAWSGGGQGTGWAYEQYF
TRBV12-2	TRBJ2-2	CASRLVDPPPRRGFTGELFF
TRBV11-1	TRBJ2-2	CASSLQAWPRGGELFF
TRBV7-3	TRBJ1-6	CASSLTVDQGSYNSPLHF
TRBV19	TRBJ2-1	CASSIQSTYNNEQFF
TRBV11-2	TRBJ2-5	CASRNRENQETQYF
TRBV28	TRBJ2-5	CASSSGLNQETQYF
TRBV12-3/TRBV12-4	TRBJ2-2	CASNPTATGELFF
TRBV6-1	TRBJ2-5	CASSDWVSEGTQYF
TRBV20-1	TRBJ1-3	CSARAISGNTIYF
TRBV7-2	TRBJ2-5	CASSLGHPGQETQYF
TRBV5-1	TRBJ1-6	CASSSGQPSSYNSPLHF
TRBV5-1	TRBJ2-1	CASSPTTSGSYNEQFF
TRBV10-3	TRBJ2-1	CATTLRGGMYNEQFF
TRBV11-2	TRBJ1-1	CASSLDHRRHPNTEAFF
TRBV11-1	TRBJ2-5	CASSFGLLPTSKKETQYF
TRBV29-1	TRBJ1-2	CSLRGQGVHGYTF
TRBV15	TRBJ2-2	CATNPGQNTGELFF
TRBV7-2	TRBJ1-1	CASSLVEVAEAFF
TRBV4-2	TRBJ2-1	CASSQEGRGSNEQFF
TRBV5-1	TRBJ2-7	CASSWETKYEQYF
TRBV10-3	TRBJ1-2	CAISSDRNYGYTF
TRBV7-8	TRBJ2-2	CASSRSRSGELFF
TRBV29-1	TRBJ2-2	CSVALGPGELFF